Following are 16 T cell receptor beta chains from one sample sequenced in a study of Graves' ophthalmopathy and Graves' hyperthyroidism. From RNA, the CDR3 regions of TCR beta chains were amplified and sequenced. HTBI-primed first-round RT-PCR preceded second-round multiplex PCR. TCRdb itself ran the multiplex PCR reads through MiXCR, one entry per CDR3 protein. The sample contains just over 600,000 distinct CDR3 sequences, about 24% of which appear only once. Source material: peripheral blood. All receptors come from a woman younger than 35 with stable Graves' hyperthyroidism. Some clones in this sample may be carry-over from other donors' samples.

This clonotype has at least ten counts. The chain has TRBV28 and TRBJ2-7; tentatively, D is TRBD1 (6 bases). The CDR3 has 14 residues. Germline CDR1 MDHEN, CDR2 SYDVKM. Trimming shortened V by 6 bases and J by 5 bases, and 17 bases separated the two germline ends. CDR3 in DNA: TGTGCCAGCAGCGAGACAGGCCTTCGGGACGAGCAGTACTTC. Amino acids: CASSETGLRDEQYF.

This clonotype was detected many times. The chain links TRBV12-3 or TRBV12-4 to TRBJ2-7; D is possibly TRBD1 or TRBD2 (6 bases each). This CDR3 is 17 amino acids long. Trimming left V 5 bases short and J 2 bases short, with 22 bases between. This CDR3 reads CASSPFAVGGSTYEQYF. In DNA form, the CDR3 reads TGTGCCAGCAGTCCCTTTGCCGTCGGGGGCTCAACCTACGAGCAGTACTTC.

The CDR3 reads CASSPYRSSYEQYF. The CDR3 DNA is TGTGCCAGCAGTCCCTACCGGAGCTCCTACGAGCAGTACTTC. V is TRBV6-1 and J is TRBJ2-7; D is undetermined. CDR1 and CDR2 from the germline V gene are MNHNS and SASEGT. V gave up 5 bases and J gave up 0 bases, with 11 bases separating them. This CDR3 has 14 amino acids.

The chain is built from TRBV28 and TRBJ2-7; D is possibly TRBD2 (5 bases). The CDR3 has 11 amino acids. Germline values: CDR1 MDHEN, CDR2 SYDVKM. The V end was cut by 5 bases, the J end by 8 bases, with 10 bases between. The CDR3 DNA is TGTGCCAGCAGTATTAGCGTCCAGCAGTACTTC. Translating gives CASSISVQQYF. The entire variable domain, with the rest obtained from reference TRBV28 and TRBJ2-7, is as follows: DVKVTQSSRYLVKRTGEKVFLECVQDMDHENMFWYRQDPGLGLRLIYFSYDVKMKEKGDIPEGYSVSREKKERFSLILESASTNQTSMYLCASSISVQQYFGPGTRLTVT.

This clonotype showed up many times. The rearrangement links TRBV29-1 to TRBJ2-7; D is unresolved. CDR3 length: 12 amino acids. CDR1 and CDR2 from the germline V gene are SQVTM and ANQGSEA. With 6 bases removed from V and 0 bases from J, the gap between germline ends came to 9 bases. The CDR3 reads CSVHDTSYEQYF. The DNA for the CDR3 is TGCAGCGTCCACGACACCTCCTACGAGCAGTACTTC.

V gene TRBV11-1 combines with J gene TRBJ2-5; possible D gene TRBD2, 7 bases. The CDR3 totals 15 residues. Deletions cut 0 bases from V and 4 bases from J, with 12 bases between. CDR1 and CDR2 from the germline V gene are SGHAT and FQDESV (reference sequence). DNA for the CDR3: TGTGCCAGCAGCTTAGCAGGGGGGGAAGGAGAGACCCAGTACTTC. This encodes CASSLAGGEGETQYF. Together with reference TRBV11-1 and TRBJ2-5, the CDR3 gives the full variable domain: EAEVAQSPRYKITEKSQAVAFWCDPISGHATLYWYRQILGQGPELLVQFQDESVVDDSQLPKDRFSAERLKGVDSTLKIQPAELGDSAMYLCASSLAGGEGETQYFGPGTRLLVL.

This clonotype has at least ten counts. The chain has TRBV10-1 and TRBJ1-1; 8 bases fit TRBD1. CDR3 size: 16 residues. Germline values: CDR1 WNHNN, CDR2 SYGVQD (reference sequence). With V trimmed by 5 bases and J by 3 bases, 11 bases remained unmatched. The CDR3 DNA sequence: TGCGCCAGCAGTAAGGGACAGGCGGGTGGGGACACTGAAGCTTTCTTT. Encoded protein: CASSKGQAGGDTEAFF.

This clonotype has ten or more counts. This chain uses TRBV11-1 with TRBJ1-2; D ambiguous. Germline CDR1 SGHAT, CDR2 FQDESV (reference sequence). The V and J ends lost 1 base and 3 bases respectively, with 9 bases between them. This CDR3 spans 14 amino acids. The CDR3 DNA sequence: TGTGCCAGCAGCTTAGGATCTCTAGACTATGGCTACACCTTC. It codes for CASSLGSLDYGYTF.

In its sample, this clonotype was seen a few times. This chain joins TRBV4-1 and TRBJ1-2; D gene uncertain. V dropped 0 bases and J dropped 4 bases, with 18 bases sitting between them. The CDR3 is 17 residues long. CDR1 and CDR2 (germline): MGHRA, YSYEKL. CDR3 residues: CASSQEVSAMRAYGYTF. CDR3 DNA: TGCGCCAGCAGCCAAGAGGTATCAGCTATGCGGGCCTATGGCTACACCTTC.

This sequence joins TRBV30 and TRBJ1-1; D remains ambiguous. With 5 bases removed from V and 0 bases from J, the gap between germline ends came to 7 bases. CDR1 and CDR2 (germline): GTSNPN, SVGIG (reference sequence). This CDR3 is built from 12 residues. The chain's CDR3 is CAWGRMNTEAFF. The CDR3 DNA sequence: TGTGCCTGGGGACGGATGAACACTGAAGCTTTCTTT.

This clonotype came up a few times. The CDR3 reads CASSHPGWDEQYF. The CDR3 nucleotides are TGTGCCAGCAGCCATCCCGGTTGGGACGAGCAGTACTTC. The chain joins TRBV7-9 to TRBJ2-7; no firm D call. The length of the CDR3 is 13 residues. Trimming took 5 bases from V and 5 from J, leaving 13 bases between them. Germline CDR1 reads SEHNR; CDR2 reads FQNEAQ (reference sequence). The full variable domain, its missing parts supplied by reference TRBV7-9 and TRBJ2-7, is DTGVSQNPRHKITKRGQNVTFRCDPISEHNRLYWYRQTLGQGPEFLTYFQNEAQLEKSRLLSDRFSAERPKGSFSTLEIQRTEQGDSAMYLCASSHPGWDEQYFGPGTRLTVT.

This clonotype was seen more than once but under ten times. This rearrangement joins TRBV2 to TRBJ2-2; D unclear. This CDR3 has 12 amino acids. Per germline, CDR1 SNHLY and CDR2 FYNNEI. Trimming removed 6 bases from V and 6 bases from J, with 8 bases in between. The CDR3 here is CASRRVAGELFF. In DNA form, the CDR3 reads TGTGCCAGCAGAAGGGTGGCCGGGGAGCTGTTTTTT.

This clonotype was found many times. The chain employs TRBV6-5 and TRBJ1-2; D ambiguous. Trimming stripped 2 bases from V and 1 base from J, with 11 bases between. This CDR3 has 15 amino acids. Germline V CDR1 and CDR2: MNHEY, SVGAGI. The CDR3 loop is CASSYDQQVNYGYTF. In nucleotides, the CDR3 is TGTGCCAGCAGTTACGATCAGCAAGTTAACTATGGCTACACCTTC.

This clonotype was found many times. This sequence joins TRBV28 and TRBJ1-2; TRBD1 matches 7 bases. J lost 2 bases, V lost 5 bases, and 8 bases had no gene match. The CDR3 totals 15 residues. Germline V lookup: CDR1 MDHEN, CDR2 SYDVKM. CDR3 DNA sequence: TGTGCCAGCAGTCCGAGCGGCAGGGGGAACTATGGCTACACCTTC. Protein sequence: CASSPSGRGNYGYTF.

The chain is built from TRBV20-1 and TRBJ2-7, with TRBD1 as a possible D gene (5 bases). Germline lookup yields CDR1 DFQATT and CDR2 SNEGSKA (reference sequence). The germline V and J ends were trimmed by 5 bases and 6 bases, with 23 bases remaining between them. The CDR3 spans 15 residues. CDR3 residues: CSAVIPPPSRGEQYF. The CDR3 nucleotides are TGCAGTGCTGTGATCCCCCCTCCATCTAGGGGCGAGCAGTACTTC.

This clonotype was observed many times. This chain uses TRBV12-3 or TRBV12-4 with TRBJ1-2; no definite D call. Between the trimmed V and J ends, which lost 5 bases and 0 bases, there was a span of 7 bases. CDR3 length equals 13 residues. The CDR3 DNA follows: TGTGCCAGCAGTCGGACCTCTAACTATGGCTACACCTTC. Its protein product is CASSRTSNYGYTF.